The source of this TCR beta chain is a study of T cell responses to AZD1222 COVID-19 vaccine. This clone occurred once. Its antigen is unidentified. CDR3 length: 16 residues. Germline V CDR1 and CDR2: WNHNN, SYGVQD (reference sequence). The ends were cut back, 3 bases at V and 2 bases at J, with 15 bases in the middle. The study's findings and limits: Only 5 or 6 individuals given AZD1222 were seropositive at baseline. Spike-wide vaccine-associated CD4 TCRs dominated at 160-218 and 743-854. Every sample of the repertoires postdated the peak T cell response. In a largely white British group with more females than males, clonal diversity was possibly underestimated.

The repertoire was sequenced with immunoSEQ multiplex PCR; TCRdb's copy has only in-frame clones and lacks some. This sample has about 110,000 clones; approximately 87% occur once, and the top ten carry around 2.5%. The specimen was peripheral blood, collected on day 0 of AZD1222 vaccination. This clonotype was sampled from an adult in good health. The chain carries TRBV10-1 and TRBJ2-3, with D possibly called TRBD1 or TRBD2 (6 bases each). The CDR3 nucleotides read TGCGCCAGCAGTGACCACGGGGCGGGACACACAGATACGCAGTATTTT. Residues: CASSDHGAGHTDTQYF.